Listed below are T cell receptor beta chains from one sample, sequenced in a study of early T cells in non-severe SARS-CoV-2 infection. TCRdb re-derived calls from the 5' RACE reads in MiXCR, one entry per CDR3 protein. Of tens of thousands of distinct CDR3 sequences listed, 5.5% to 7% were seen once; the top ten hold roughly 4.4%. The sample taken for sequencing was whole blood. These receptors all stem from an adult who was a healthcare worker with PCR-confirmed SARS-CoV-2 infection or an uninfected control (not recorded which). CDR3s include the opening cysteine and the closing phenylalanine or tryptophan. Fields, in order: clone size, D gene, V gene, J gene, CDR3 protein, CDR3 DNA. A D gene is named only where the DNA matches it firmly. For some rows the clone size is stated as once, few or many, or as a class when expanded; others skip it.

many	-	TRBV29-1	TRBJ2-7	CSVEDPGGDTYEQYF	TGCAGCGTTGAAGATCCCGGGGGCGATACCTACGAGCAGTACTTC
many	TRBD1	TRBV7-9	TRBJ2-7	CASSGEGQKSPYEQYF	TGTGCCAGCAGCGGAGAGGGACAGAAGTCCCCCTACGAGCAGTACTTC
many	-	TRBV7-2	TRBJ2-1	CASSRPEGGNEQFF	TGTGCCAGCAGCCGCCCGGAGGGGGGCAATGAGCAGTTCTTC
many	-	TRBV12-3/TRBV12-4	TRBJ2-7	CASRSSGWDEQYF	TGTGCCAGCAGATCCAGTGGTTGGGACGAGCAGTACTTC
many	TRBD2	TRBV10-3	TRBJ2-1	CAISELAVPKLTSSYNEQFF	TGTGCCATCAGTGAGCTAGCGGTCCCTAAACTTACAAGCTCCTACAATGAGCAGTTCTTC
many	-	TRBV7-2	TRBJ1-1	CASSAVWTEAFF	TGTGCCAGCAGCGCCGTGTGGACTGAAGCTTTCTTT
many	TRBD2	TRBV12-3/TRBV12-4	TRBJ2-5	CASSLLAGGKETQYF	TGTGCCAGCAGTTTACTGGCGGGGGGGAAAGAGACCCAGTACTTC
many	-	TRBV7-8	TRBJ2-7	CASRETGDLGYEQYF	TGTGCCAGCAGGGAGACGGGAGATCTCGGATACGAGCAGTACTTC
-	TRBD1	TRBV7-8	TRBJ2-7	CASSFRQGWDEQYF	TGTGCCAGCAGCTTCCGACAGGGTTGGGACGAGCAGTACTTC
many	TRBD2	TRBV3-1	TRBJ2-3	CASSQAPGLAGGADTQYF	TGTGCCAGCAGCCAAGCCCCGGGACTAGCGGGAGGGGCGGATACGCAGTATTTT
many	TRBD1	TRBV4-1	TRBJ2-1	CASSQPPPGQDDNEQFF	TGCGCCAGCAGCCAACCCCCGCCGGGACAGGATGACAATGAGCAGTTCTTC
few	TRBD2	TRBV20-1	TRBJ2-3	CSARASGTDTQYF	TGCAGTGCTAGGGCTAGCGGGACAGATACGCAGTATTTT
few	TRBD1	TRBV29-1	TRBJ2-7	CSVGGQAYEQYF	TGCAGCGTTGGGGGACAGGCCTACGAGCAGTACTTC
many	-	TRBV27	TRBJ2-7	CASSLTGRYEQYF	TGTGCCAGCAGTTTGACAGGGAGGTACGAGCAGTACTTC
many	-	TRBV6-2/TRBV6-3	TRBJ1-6	CASSFDRPPPLHF	TGTGCCAGCAGTTTCGATCGCCCTCCACCCCTCCACTTT
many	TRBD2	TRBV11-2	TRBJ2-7	CASSFGAGGPYEQYF	TGTGCCAGCAGCTTCGGGGCGGGAGGGCCTTACGAGCAGTACTTC